The T cell receptor beta chain described here comes from a study of cytomegalovirus exposure and HLA in healthy donors. Study background: Out of several hundred genotyped donors, roughly 78% belonged to the Caucasian-associated ancestry cluster.

CDR3 length: 16 residues. Per the germline V gene, CDR1 is LNHDA and CDR2 is SQIVND (reference sequence). The J segment lost 4 bases and the V segment lost 7 bases, leaving 12 bases of the junction unmatched. General observations from the study: Earlier analysis found most TCR beta V segments productive about 87% or about 30% of the time. Apparent HLA restriction characterized most CMV-associated TCR beta chains in a later analysis.

Vbeta (60) and Jbeta (13) primers were used in the PCR. Libraries were prepared by immunoSEQ multiplex PCR; TCRdb keeps only in-frame clonotypes and omits some of them. The sample has about 140,000 clones; over 75% are singletons. Comment on this clone: Its antigen is not identified.

This clonotype originated in a man between 45 and 60 years old in good health and CMV-seronegative. The chain is built from TRBV19 and TRBJ1-3, with 8 bases aligning to TRBD1. The sequencing input was PBMCs. The DNA for the CDR3 is TGTGCCAGTACTCTGAGACAGGGGTTGAGAGGAAACACCATATATTTT. Protein product: CASTLRQGLRGNTIYF.